The 22 T cell receptor beta chains given below trace back to one sample, sequenced in a study of blood T cell repertoires in COVID-19. The repertoire was sequenced with immunoSEQ multiplex PCR; TCRdb's copy has only in-frame clones and lacks some. In the table there are under 50,000 clones, 70% to 90% of which are singletons. Source material: peripheral blood. The receptors derive from a human donor in a cohort sampled during active COVID-19.

J is TRBJ1-4 and V is TRBV7-9; 8 bases match TRBD1. The CDR3 sequence is 15 residues long. Germline V lookup: CDR1 SEHNR, CDR2 FQNEAQ (reference sequence). Trimming at V came to 2 bases and at J to 8 bases, leaving 7 bases not matched to a gene. The CDR3 loop is CASSLQGAAAEKLFF. DNA for the CDR3: TGTGCCAGCAGCTTACAGGGGGCAGCTGCGGAAAAACTGTTTTTT.

V usage is TRBV13 and J usage is TRBJ2-7, with TRBD2 matching 15 bases. V dropped 5 bases and J dropped 5; count of bases not matched to a gene: 7. There are 16 residues in the CDR3. Per the germline V gene, CDR1 is PRHDT and CDR2 is FYEKMQ (reference sequence). The CDR3 DNA follows: TGTGCCAGCAGCCTAAGGACTAGCGGGAGGGCGGACGAGCAGTACTTC. It is translated as CASSLRTSGRADEQYF.

The genes are TRBV19 and TRBJ2-3; 11 bases match TRBD2. V was clipped by 4 bases and J by 2 bases; unmatched bases: 5. Germline V gene lookup returns CDR1 LNHDA and CDR2 SQIVND (reference sequence). This CDR3 contains 16 residues. The CDR3 coding sequence is TGTGCCAGTAGTAAGGGACTAGCGGACCACACAGATACGCAGTATTTT. Translated: CASSKGLADHTDTQYF.

This CDR3 is CASSMTTNTEAFF. Here the CDR3 DNA reads TGTGCCAGCAGTATGACAACGAACACTGAAGCTTTCTTT. This rearrangement joins TRBV6-6 to TRBJ1-1; D not certain. The V end lost 5 bases, the J end lost 1 base, and 8 bases lay between the germline ends. CDR1 MNHNY and CDR2 SVGAGI come from the germline V gene (reference sequence). The CDR3 sequence is 13 residues long.

The V call is TRBV29-1, the J call TRBJ2-3; 7 bases are a match to TRBD1. Germline CDR1 is SQVTM and CDR2 is ANQGSEA. The CDR3 covers 14 residues. The V and J ends lost 6 bases and 1 base, in that order; junction bases with no gene match: 7. CDR3 sequence reads: CSVPLTGRTDTQYF. The DNA for the CDR3 is TGCAGCGTCCCGCTGACAGGGCGCACAGATACGCAGTATTTT.

V is TRBV4-1 and J is TRBJ2-3, with 9 bases that match TRBD2. V lost 0 bases and J lost 2; bases outside the gene matches: 6. CDR1 is MGHRA and CDR2 is YSYEKL in the germline V gene. The CDR3 contains 17 residues. The CDR3 loop is CASSQERRGGLTDTQYF. CDR3 DNA: TGCGCCAGCAGCCAAGAGAGGCGGGGGGGCCTCACAGATACGCAGTATTTT.

The chain recombines TRBV4-2 with TRBJ2-5; 7 positions match TRBD1. V dropped 1 base and J dropped 7; count of bases not matched to a gene: 12. CDR1 and CDR2 from the germline V gene are LGHNA and YNFKEQ. The CDR3 sequence is 16 residues long. The DNA of the CDR3 is TGTGCCAGCAGCCAAGGTTCAGGTGGACAGGATGGGACCCAGTACTTC. This encodes CASSQGSGGQDGTQYF.

J is TRBJ2-2 and V is TRBV5-4; a possible D gene is TRBD1 (6 bases). CDR1 SGHNT and CDR2 YYREEE come from the germline V gene (reference sequence). The CDR3 loop spans 16 amino acids. With 4 bases removed from V and 4 bases from J, the gap between germline ends came to 17 bases. The CDR3 region has the DNA TGTGCCAGCAGCAGCCGGACAGTTCGGAGCACCGGGGAGCTGTTTTTT. Translation: CASSSRTVRSTGELFF.

The chain carries TRBV23-1 and TRBJ2-2, with no clear D. TRBV23-1 is filed as an ORF, its function uncertain. V was clipped by 4 bases and J by 7 bases, with 4 bases between them. The CDR3 covers 11 residues. The CDR3 sequence: CASSPGGELFF. The CDR3 DNA reads TGCGCCAGCAGTCCAGGCGGGGAGCTGTTTTTT.

The chain has TRBV6-5 and TRBJ1-1, with 7 bases aligning to TRBD1. With V trimmed by 7 bases and J by 0 bases, 8 bases remained unmatched. The CDR3 runs to 15 residues. Germline CDR1 MNHEY, CDR2 SVGAGI. CDR3 sequence reads: CASNRQGFMNTEAFF. CDR3 sequence (DNA): TGTGCCAGCAATAGACAGGGCTTCATGAACACTGAAGCTTTCTTT.

The chain employs TRBV12-3 or TRBV12-4 and TRBJ1-5; a weak D match, TRBD1 (5 bases). Trimming removed 4 bases at V and 6 bases at J, with 10 bases between. The length of the CDR3 is 13 residues. The DNA of the CDR3 is TGTGCCAGCAGTTCGGACATGTTTCAGCCCCAGCATTTT. Translated, it gives CASSSDMFQPQHF.

The V and J genes are TRBV10-2 and TRBJ1-2; 12 nucleotides agree with TRBD1. The V gene end was trimmed by 8 bases and the J gene end by 8 bases; junction bases not matched to a gene: 9. Germline lookup yields CDR1 WSHSY and CDR2 SAAADI. The CDR3 runs to 14 residues. CDR3 bases: TGCGCCAGCGGTCCGGGACAGGGGGCTGGGGGCTACACCTTC. Translation: CASGPGQGAGGYTF.

This clone was recorded once. This chain uses TRBV6-5 with TRBJ2-1; 8 bases are shared with TRBD1. This CDR3 has 14 residues. Germline V gene data show CDR1 as MNHEY and CDR2 as SVGAGI. J gave up 2 bases and V 6 bases, and 3 bases lay outside the gene matches. The chain's CDR3 is CASRGQVTYNEQFF. CDR3 in DNA: TGTGCCAGCAGGGGACAGGTCACCTACAATGAGCAGTTCTTC.

The chain recombines TRBV5-5 with TRBJ1-5; D is undetermined. This CDR3 contains 15 residues. V was clipped by 0 bases and J by 0 bases, with 7 bases between them. Germline values: CDR1 SGHKS, CDR2 YYEKEE (reference sequence). The CDR3: CASSLARDSNQPQHF. The CDR3 bases are TGTGCCAGCAGCTTGGCCCGGGATAGCAATCAGCCCCAGCATTTT.

The gene calls are TRBV15 and TRBJ1-1, with TRBD1 as a possible D gene (5 bases). V was cut by 1 base and J by 0 bases, with 9 bases left in between. This CDR3 region has 15 residues. Looked up from germline, CDR1 is LNHNV and CDR2 is YYDKDF (reference sequence). CDR3 DNA: TGTGCCACCAGCAGAGTTGCAGGGTTGAACACTGAAGCTTTCTTT. It is translated as CATSRVAGLNTEAFF. Filled out from reference TRBV15 and TRBJ1-1, the complete variable domain reads DAMVIQNPRYQVTQFGKPVTLSCSQTLNHNVMYWYQQKSSQAPKLLFHYYDKDFNNEADTPDNFQSRRPNTSFCFLDIRSPGLGDTAMYLCATSRVAGLNTEAFFGQGTRLTVV.

A single count supports this clone. The rearrangement uses TRBV29-1 and TRBJ2-1; D is ambiguous. Germline lookup yields CDR1 SQVTM and CDR2 ANQGSEA. V was shortened by 4 bases and J by 5 bases, with 12 bases between the two germline ends. The CDR3 length is 13 residues. CDR3: CSVASLRDNEQFF. In DNA form, the CDR3 reads TGCAGCGTTGCTAGTCTCCGAGACAATGAGCAGTTCTTC.

V and J are TRBV7-3 and TRBJ2-1; 11 bases map to TRBD2. CDR1 and CDR2 (germline): SGHTA, FQGTGA. The V and J ends lost 5 bases and 0 bases, in that order; junction bases with no gene match: 3. This CDR3 has 16 amino acids. Here the CDR3 reads CASSPTSGSSYNEQFF. CDR3 nucleotide sequence: TGTGCCAGCAGCCCAACTAGCGGGAGCTCCTACAATGAGCAGTTCTTC.

The chain employs TRBV14 and TRBJ1-1; a possible D gene is TRBD1 (5 bases). V dropped 4 bases and J dropped 5 bases, with 11 bases sitting between them. The V gene's germline CDR1 is SGHDN and CDR2 FVKESK. The CDR3 contains 13 residues. This CDR3 reads CASSRGLQTEAFF. CDR3 DNA sequence: TGTGCCAGCAGCCGGGGACTTCAGACTGAAGCTTTCTTT.

This clone has just a few counts. V is TRBV3-1 (or the pseudogene TRBV3-2) and J is TRBJ1-1; 7 bases are shared with TRBD1. The junction had 2 bases not matched to a gene; V was cut back by 2 bases and J by 5 bases. This CDR3 comprises 13 residues. CDR1 is LGHDT, CDR2 YNNKEL, per germline (reference sequence). The DNA of the CDR3 is TGTGCCAGCAGCCAAACAGGGGTAACTGAAGCTTTCTTT. Translating gives CASSQTGVTEAFF.

The chain couples TRBV6-5 to TRBJ1-1; a possible D gene is TRBD1 (5 bases). CDR1 and CDR2 (germline): MNHEY, SVGAGI. The CDR3 contains 15 residues. Trimming left V 4 bases short and J 1 base short, with 13 bases between. For the CDR3, the DNA is TGTGCCAGCAGTTCGCAGGGTCTGGGGAACACTGAAGCTTTCTTT. This encodes CASSSQGLGNTEAFF.

V gene TRBV7-2 combines with J gene TRBJ2-1; D not certain. The germline V and J ends were trimmed by 5 bases and 6 bases, with 8 bases remaining between them. The CDR3 has 12 amino acids. Germline CDR1 reads SGHTA; CDR2 reads FQGNSA. In DNA form, the CDR3 reads TGTGCCAGCAGCCCCCTTCTCAATGAGCAGTTCTTC. Its protein product is CASSPLLNEQFF.

The CDR3: CASTPSTGRREKLFF. CDR3 in DNA: TGTGCCAGCACTCCATCGACAGGAAGGCGAGAAAAACTGTTTTTT. The chain combines TRBV6-1 with TRBJ1-4, with a tentative D call TRBD1 (6 bases). Per germline, CDR1 MNHNS and CDR2 SASEGT. Trimming took 7 bases from V and 8 from J, leaving 20 bases between them. There are 15 residues in the CDR3.